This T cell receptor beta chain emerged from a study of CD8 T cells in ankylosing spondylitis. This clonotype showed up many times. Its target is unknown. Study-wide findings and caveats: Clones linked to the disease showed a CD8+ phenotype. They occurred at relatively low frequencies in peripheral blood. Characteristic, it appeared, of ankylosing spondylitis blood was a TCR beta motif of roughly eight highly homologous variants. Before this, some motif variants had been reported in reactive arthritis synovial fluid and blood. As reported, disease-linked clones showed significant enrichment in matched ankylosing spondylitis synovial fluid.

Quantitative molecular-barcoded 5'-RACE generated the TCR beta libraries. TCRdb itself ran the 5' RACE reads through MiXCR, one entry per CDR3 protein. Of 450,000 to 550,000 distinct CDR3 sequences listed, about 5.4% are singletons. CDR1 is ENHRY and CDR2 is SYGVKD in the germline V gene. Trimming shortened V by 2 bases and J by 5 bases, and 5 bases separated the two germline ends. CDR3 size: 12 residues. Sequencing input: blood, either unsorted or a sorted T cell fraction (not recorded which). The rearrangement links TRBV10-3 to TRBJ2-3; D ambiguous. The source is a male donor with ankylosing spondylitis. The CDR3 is CAISERLDTQYF. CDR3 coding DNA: TGTGCCATCAGTGAGCGACTAGATACGCAGTATTTT.